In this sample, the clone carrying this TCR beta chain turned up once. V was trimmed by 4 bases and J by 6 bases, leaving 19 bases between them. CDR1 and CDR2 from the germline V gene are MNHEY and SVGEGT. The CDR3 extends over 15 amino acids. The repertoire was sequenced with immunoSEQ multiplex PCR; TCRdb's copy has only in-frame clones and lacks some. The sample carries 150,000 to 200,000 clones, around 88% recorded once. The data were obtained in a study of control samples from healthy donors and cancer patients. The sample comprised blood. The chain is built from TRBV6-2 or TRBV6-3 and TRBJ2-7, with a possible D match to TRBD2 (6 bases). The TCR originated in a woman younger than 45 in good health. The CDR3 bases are TGTGCCAGCAGTTCGGTCCCGGGACTGGTTCGCGAGCAGTACGTC. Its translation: CASSSVPGLVREQYV.